This T cell receptor beta chain is from a study of cytomegalovirus exposure and HLA in healthy donors. Healthy donors of bone marrow made up the group. Donors counted as nominally healthy when sampled, yet unrecorded immune exposures were likely. The PCR employed 60 Vbeta primers together with 13 Jbeta primers. Using immunoSEQ multiplex PCR, the repertoire was profiled, and TCRdb retains in-frame clones only, with some absent. This repertoire comprises under 150,000 clones; its ten largest clones make up 1.5% to 1.9%. The V end was cut by 8 bases, the J end by 6 bases, with 13 bases between. The CDR3 consists of 13 residues. CDR1 and CDR2 from the germline V gene are MNHEY and SVGAGI.

The source material was PBMCs. The source is a woman between 35 and 50 years old in good health and CMV-seronegative. The chain uses TRBV6-5 and TRBJ1-4; D is possibly TRBD1 (5 bases). Written as DNA, the CDR3 is TGTGCCAGCGCGGTAGGGACTTATGAAAAACTGTTTTTT. Translated: CASAVGTYEKLFF.